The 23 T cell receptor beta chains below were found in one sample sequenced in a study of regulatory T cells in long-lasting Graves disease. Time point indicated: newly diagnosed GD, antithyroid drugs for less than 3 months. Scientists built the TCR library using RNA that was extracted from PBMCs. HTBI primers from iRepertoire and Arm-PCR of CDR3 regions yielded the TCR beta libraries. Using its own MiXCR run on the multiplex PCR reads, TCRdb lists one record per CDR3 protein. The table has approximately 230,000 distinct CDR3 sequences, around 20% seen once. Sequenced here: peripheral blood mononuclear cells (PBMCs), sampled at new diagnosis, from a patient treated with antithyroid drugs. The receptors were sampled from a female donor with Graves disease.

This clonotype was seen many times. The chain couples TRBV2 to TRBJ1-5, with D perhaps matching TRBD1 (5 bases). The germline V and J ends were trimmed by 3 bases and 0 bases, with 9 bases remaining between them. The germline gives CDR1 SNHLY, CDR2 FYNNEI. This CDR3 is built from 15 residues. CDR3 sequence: CASSDGASSNQPQHF. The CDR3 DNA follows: TGTGCCAGCAGTGACGGGGCTAGTAGCAATCAGCCCCAGCATTTT.

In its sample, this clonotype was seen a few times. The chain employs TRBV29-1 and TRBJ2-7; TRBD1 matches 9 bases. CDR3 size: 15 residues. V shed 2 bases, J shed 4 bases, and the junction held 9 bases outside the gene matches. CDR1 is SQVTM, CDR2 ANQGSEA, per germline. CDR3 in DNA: TGCAGCGTTGAAATACCGAGACAGGGGGATTACGAGCAGTACTTC. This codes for CSVEIPRQGDYEQYF.

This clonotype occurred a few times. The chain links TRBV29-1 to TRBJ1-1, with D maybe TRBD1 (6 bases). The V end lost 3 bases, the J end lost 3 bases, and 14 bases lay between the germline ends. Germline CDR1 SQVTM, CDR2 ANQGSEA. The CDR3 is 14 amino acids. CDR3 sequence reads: CSVEAGRGDTEAFF. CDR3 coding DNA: TGCAGCGTTGAGGCCGGGAGGGGGGACACTGAAGCTTTCTTT.

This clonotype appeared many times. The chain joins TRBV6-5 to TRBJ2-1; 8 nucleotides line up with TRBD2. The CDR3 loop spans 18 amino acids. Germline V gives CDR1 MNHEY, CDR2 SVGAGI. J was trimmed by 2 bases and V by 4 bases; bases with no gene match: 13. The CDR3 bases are TGTGCCAGCAGTTCTTCCGATTTAAGACTAGCGCCCTACAATGAGCAGTTCTTC. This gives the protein CASSSSDLRLAPYNEQFF.

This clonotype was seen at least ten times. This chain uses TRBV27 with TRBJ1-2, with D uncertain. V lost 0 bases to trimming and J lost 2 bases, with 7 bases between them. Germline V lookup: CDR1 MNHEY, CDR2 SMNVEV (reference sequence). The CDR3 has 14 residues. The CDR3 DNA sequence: TGTGCCAGCAGTTTATCGAGGCTCAACTATGGCTACACCTTC. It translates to CASSLSRLNYGYTF.

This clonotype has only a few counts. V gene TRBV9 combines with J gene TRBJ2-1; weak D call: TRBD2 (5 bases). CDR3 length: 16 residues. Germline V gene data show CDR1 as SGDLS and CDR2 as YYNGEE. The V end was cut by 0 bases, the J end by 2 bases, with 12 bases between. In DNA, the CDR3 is TGTGCCAGCAGCGTAGCGGCGGGTGCGGCCTACAATGAGCAGTTCTTC. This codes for CASSVAAGAAYNEQFF.

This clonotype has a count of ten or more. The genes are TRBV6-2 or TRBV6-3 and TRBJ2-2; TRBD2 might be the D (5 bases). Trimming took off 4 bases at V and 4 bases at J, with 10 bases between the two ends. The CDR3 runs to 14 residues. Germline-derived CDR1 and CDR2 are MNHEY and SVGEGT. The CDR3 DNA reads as TGTGCCAGCAGTTTCGGAGGTAGCACCGGGGAGCTGTTTTTT. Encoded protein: CASSFGGSTGELFF.

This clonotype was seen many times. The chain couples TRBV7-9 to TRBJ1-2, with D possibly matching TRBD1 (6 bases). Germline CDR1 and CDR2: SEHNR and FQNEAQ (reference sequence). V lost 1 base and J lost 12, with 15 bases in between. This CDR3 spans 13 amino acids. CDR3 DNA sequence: TGTGCCAGCAGCTTAGTCGACCCAACAGGGCACACCTTC. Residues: CASSLVDPTGHTF.

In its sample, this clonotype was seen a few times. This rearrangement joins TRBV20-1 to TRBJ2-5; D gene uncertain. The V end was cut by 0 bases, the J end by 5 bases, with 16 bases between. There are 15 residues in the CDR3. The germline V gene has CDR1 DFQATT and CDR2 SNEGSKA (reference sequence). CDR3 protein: CSARDGPSAWETQYF. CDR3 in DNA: TGCAGTGCTAGAGATGGCCCCAGCGCCTGGGAGACCCAGTACTTC.

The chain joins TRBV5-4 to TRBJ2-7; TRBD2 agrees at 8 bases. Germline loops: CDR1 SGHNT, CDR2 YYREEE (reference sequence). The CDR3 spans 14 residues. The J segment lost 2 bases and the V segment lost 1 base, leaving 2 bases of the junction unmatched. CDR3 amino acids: CASSLRLAPYEQYF. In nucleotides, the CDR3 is TGTGCCAGCAGCTTGCGACTAGCGCCCTACGAGCAGTACTTC. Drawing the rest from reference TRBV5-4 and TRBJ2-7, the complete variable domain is ETGVTQSPTHLIKTRGQQVTLRCSSQSGHNTVSWYQQALGQGPQFIFQYYREEENGRGNFPPRFSGLQFPNYSSELNVNALELDDSALYLCASSLRLAPYEQYFGPGTRLTVT.

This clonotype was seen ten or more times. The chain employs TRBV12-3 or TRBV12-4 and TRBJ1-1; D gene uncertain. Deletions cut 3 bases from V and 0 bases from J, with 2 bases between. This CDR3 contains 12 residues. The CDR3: CASSFMNTEAFF. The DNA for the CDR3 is TGTGCCAGCAGTTTTATGAACACTGAAGCTTTCTTT.

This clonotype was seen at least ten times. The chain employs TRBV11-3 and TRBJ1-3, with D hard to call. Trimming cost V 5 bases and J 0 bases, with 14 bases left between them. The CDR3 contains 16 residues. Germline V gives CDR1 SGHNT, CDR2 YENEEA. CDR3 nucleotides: TGTGCCAGCAGCACCCGGACGGTTAGCTCTGGAAACACCATATATTTT. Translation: CASSTRTVSSGNTIYF.

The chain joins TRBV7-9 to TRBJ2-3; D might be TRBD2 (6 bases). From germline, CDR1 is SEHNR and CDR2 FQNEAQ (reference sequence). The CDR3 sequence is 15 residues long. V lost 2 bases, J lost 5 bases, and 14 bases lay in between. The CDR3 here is CASSLSVRDQDTQYF. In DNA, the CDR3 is TGTGCCAGCAGCTTAAGCGTGCGGGACCAAGATACGCAGTATTTT.

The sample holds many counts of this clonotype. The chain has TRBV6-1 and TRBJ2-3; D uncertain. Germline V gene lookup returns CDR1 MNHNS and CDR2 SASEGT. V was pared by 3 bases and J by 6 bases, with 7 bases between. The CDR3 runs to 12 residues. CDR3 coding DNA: TGTGCCAGCAGTGACCCCGTGGATACGCAGTATTTT. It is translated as CASSDPVDTQYF.

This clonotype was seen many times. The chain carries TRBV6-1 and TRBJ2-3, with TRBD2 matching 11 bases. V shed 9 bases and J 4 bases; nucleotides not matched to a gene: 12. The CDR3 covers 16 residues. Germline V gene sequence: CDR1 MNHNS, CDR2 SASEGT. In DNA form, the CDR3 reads TGTGCCAGTCAAGTGGCGGTAGCGGGAGGGCCAGATACGCAGTATTTT. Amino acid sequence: CASQVAVAGGPDTQYF.

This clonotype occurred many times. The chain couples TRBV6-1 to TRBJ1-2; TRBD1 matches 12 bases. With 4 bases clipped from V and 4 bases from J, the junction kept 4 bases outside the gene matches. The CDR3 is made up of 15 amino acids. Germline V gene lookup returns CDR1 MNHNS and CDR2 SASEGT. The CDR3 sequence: CASSVTGQGAYGYTF. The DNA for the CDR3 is TGTGCCAGCAGTGTAACGGGACAGGGGGCCTATGGCTACACCTTC.

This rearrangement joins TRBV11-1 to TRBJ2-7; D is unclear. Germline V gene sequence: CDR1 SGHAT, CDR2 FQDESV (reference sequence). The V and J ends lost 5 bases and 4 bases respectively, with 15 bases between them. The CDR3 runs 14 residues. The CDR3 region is CASSDILRSYEQYF. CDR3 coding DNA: TGTGCCAGCAGCGACATCCTTAGGTCTTACGAGCAGTACTTC.

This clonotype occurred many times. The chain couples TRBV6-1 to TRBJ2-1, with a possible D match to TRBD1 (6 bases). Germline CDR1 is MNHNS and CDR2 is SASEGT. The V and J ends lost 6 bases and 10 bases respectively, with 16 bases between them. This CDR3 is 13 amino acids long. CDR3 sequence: CASRDSSAGEQFF. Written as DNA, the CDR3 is TGTGCCAGCAGGGACAGTAGTGCGGGCGAGCAGTTCTTC.

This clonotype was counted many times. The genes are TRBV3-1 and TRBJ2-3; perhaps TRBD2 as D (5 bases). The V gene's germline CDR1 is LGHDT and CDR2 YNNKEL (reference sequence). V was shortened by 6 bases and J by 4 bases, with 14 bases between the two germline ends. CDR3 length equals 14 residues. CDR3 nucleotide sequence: TGTGCCAGCAGTGAGGGCGGATCAGCAGATACGCAGTATTTT. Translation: CASSEGGSADTQYF.

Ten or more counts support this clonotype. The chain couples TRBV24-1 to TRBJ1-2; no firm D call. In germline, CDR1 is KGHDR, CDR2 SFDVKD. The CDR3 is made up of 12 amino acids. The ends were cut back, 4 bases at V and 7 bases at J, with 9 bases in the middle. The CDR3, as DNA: TGTGCCACCAGTGAACAGTACGGTGGCTACACCTTC. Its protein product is CATSEQYGGYTF.

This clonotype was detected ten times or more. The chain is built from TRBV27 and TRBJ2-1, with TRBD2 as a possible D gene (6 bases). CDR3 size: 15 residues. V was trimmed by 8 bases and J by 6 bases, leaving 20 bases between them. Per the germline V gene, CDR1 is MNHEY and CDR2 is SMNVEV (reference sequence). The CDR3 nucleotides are TGTGCCAGCGAGAAACGGGAGAGTCGAGGCAATGAGCAGTTCTTC. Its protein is CASEKRESRGNEQFF.

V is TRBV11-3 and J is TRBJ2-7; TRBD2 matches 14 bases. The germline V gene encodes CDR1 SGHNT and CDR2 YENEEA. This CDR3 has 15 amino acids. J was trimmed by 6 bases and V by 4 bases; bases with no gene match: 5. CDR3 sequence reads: CASSSGTSGRTEQYF. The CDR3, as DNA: TGTGCCAGCAGCTCAGGGACTAGCGGGAGAACCGAGCAGTACTTC.

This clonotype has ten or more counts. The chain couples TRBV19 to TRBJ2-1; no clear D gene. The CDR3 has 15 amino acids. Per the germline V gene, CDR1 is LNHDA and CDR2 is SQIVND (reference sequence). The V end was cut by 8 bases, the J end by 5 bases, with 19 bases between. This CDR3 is CASATLADANNEQFF. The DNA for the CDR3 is TGTGCCAGTGCCACATTGGCGGACGCCAACAATGAGCAGTTCTTC.